This T cell receptor (beta chain) was documented in a study of T cell repertoires in cytomegalovirus infection. At the level of the study: It was the public TCR beta signatures that indicated both CMV infection and matching HLA type.

General study findings and limits: Cumulative public TCR beta family frequency identified CMV carriers with the relevant HLA. The ex vivo response was dominated by HLA-C-restricted CMV-specific TCR beta clonotypes.

As concerns this clonotype: Its specificity is unknown.

V was clipped by 6 bases and J by 0 bases, with 14 bases between them. Germline CDR1 LNHDA, CDR2 SQIVND (reference sequence). The CDR3 contains 15 residues. TCRdb used MiXCR to reprocess the reads, holding one entry per CDR3 protein. This table holds 250,000 to 300,000 distinct CDR3 sequences, around 9% found once. The rearrangement links TRBV19 to TRBJ1-2; tentative D call: TRBD1 (6 bases). This receptor was taken from a human donor in good health (CMV status not recorded). Some clones in this sample may be carry-over from other donors' samples. Sequenced: PBMCs. The CDR3 DNA reads as TGTGCCAGTAGAACGACAGGAGCCCCTAACTATGGCTACACCTTC. The encoded protein is CASRTTGAPNYGYTF.